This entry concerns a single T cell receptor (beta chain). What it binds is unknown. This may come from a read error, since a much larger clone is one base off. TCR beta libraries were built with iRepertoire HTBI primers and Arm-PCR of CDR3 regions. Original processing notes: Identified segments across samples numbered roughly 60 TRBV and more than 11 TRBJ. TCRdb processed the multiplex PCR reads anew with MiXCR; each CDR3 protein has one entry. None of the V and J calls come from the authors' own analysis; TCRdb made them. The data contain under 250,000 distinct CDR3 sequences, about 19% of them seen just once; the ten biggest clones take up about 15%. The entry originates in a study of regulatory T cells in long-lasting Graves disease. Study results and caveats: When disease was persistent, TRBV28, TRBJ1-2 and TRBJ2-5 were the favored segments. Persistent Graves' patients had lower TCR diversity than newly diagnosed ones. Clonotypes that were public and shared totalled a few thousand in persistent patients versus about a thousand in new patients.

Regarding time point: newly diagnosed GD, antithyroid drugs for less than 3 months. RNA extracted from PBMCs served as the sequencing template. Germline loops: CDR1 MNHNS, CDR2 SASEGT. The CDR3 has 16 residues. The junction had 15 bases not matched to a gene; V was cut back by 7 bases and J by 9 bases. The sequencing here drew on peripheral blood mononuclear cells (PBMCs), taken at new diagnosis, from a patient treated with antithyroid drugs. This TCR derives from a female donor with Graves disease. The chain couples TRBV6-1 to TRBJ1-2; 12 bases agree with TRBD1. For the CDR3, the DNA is TGTGCCAGCAAAATCCAGAGGGGACAGGGGGCGCGGAGCTACACCTTC. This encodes CASKIQRGQGARSYTF.